Sequencing of this T cell receptor (beta chain) was carried out in a study of tumor-infiltrating lymphocytes in localized non-small cell lung cancer. Here immunoSEQ multiplex PCR was the method, and the copy in TCRdb shows in-frame clones only, minus some. The table includes about 24,000 clones, roughly two thirds detected once. Germline lookup yields CDR1 MGHRA and CDR2 YSYEKL. The V and J ends lost 1 base and 2 bases respectively, with 12 bases between them. This CDR3 has 16 amino acids. V usage is TRBV4-1 and J usage is TRBJ2-1; no clear D gene. The source material was lung tumor tissue. This clonotype originated in a human donor with non-small cell lung cancer. CDR3: CASSQVSRLTYNEQFF. The CDR3 DNA reads TGCGCCAGCAGCCAAGTATCTAGGCTCACCTACAATGAGCAGTTCTTC.